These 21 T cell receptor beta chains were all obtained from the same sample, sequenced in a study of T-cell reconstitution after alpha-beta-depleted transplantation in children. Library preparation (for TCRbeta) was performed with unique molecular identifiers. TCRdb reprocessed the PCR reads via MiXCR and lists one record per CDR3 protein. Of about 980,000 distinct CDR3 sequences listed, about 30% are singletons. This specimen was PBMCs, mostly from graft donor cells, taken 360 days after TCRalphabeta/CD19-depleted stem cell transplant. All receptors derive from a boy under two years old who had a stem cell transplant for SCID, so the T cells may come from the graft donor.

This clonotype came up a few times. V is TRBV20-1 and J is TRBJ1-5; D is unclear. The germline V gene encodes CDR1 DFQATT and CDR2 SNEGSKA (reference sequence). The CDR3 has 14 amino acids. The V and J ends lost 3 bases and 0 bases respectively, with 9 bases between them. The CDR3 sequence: CSARETVSNQPQHF. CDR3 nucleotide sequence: TGCAGTGCTAGGGAGACGGTTAGCAATCAGCCCCAGCATTTT.

The CDR3 loop reads CASSSNRLQGEKLFF. As DNA, the CDR3 is TGTGCCAGCAGCTCCAACAGGCTGCAGGGCGAAAAACTGTTTTTT. The genes are TRBV7-6 and TRBJ1-4; D might be TRBD1 (5 bases). V was clipped by 4 bases and J by 8 bases, with 17 bases between them. This CDR3 has 15 residues. Germline CDR1 is SGHVS and CDR2 is FNYEAQ. Full variable domain (rest looked up from reference TRBV7-6 and TRBJ1-4): GAGVSQSPRYKVTKRGQDVALRCDPISGHVSLYWYRQALGQGPEFLTYFNYEAQQDKSGLPNDRFSAERPEGSISTLTIQRTEQRDSAMYRCASSSNRLQGEKLFFGSGTQLSVL.

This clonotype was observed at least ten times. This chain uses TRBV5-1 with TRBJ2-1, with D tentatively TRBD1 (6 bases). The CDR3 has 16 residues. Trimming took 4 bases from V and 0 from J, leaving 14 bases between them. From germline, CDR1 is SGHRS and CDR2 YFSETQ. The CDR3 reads CASSPTTGPSYNEQFF. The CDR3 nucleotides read TGCGCCAGCAGCCCTACAACAGGGCCCTCCTACAATGAGCAGTTCTTC.

CDR3 DNA sequence: TGCAGCGCATACTCTGCCGGGGAGCTGTTTTTT. This sequence encodes CSAYSAGELFF. This sequence joins TRBV29-1 and TRBJ2-2; D is undetermined. Germline V CDR1 and CDR2: SQVTM, ANQGSEA. Between the trimmed V and J ends, which lost 7 bases and 6 bases, there was a span of 9 bases. The CDR3 extends over 11 amino acids.

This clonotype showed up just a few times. CDR3 sequence: CASSLPPTQLYGYTF. The CDR3 coding sequence is TGTGCCAGCAGCCTCCCCCCGACGCAGCTCTATGGCTACACCTTC. The chain carries TRBV11-2 and TRBJ1-2, with D hard to call. The V and J ends lost 5 bases and 4 bases respectively, with 17 bases between them. The CDR3 totals 15 residues. The germline CDR1 and CDR2 sequences are SGHAT and FQNNGV.

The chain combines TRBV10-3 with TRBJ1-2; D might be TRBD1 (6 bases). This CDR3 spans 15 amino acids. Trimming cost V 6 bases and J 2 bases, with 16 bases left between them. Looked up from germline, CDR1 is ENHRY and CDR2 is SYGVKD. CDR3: CAIRPGQHLNYGYTF. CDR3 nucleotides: TGTGCCATCAGACCTGGACAGCACCTGAACTATGGCTACACCTTC.

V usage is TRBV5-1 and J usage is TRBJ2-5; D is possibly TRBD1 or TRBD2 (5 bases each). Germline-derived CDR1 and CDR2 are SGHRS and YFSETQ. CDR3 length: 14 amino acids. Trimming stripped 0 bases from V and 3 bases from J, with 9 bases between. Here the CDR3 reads CASSLGGAKETQYF. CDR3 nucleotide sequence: TGCGCCAGCAGCTTGGGAGGGGCCAAAGAGACCCAGTACTTC.

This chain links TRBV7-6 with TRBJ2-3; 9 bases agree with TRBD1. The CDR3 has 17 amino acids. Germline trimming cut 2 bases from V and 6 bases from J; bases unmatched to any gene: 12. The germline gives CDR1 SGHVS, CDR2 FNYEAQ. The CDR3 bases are TGTGCCAGCAGCTTACCGCGGGTGAACAGGGGGCAGGATACGCAGTATTTT. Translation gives CASSLPRVNRGQDTQYF.

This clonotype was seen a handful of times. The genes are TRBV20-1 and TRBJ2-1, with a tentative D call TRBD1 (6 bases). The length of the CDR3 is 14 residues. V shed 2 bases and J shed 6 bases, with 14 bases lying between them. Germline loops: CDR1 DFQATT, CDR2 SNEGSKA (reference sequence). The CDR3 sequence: CSARRGRGVNEQFF. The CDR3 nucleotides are TGCAGTGCTAGAAGGGGCAGGGGAGTCAATGAGCAGTTCTTC.

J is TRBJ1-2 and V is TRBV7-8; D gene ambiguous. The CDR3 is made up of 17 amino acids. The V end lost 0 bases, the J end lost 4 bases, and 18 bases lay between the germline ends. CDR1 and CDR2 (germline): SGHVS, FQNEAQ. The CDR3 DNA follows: TGTGCCAGCAGCTTAGCAGAACTTGGACTGTTTGCCTATGGCTACACCTTC. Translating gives CASSLAELGLFAYGYTF.

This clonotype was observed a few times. The CDR3 loop reads CSANIRWQVNEQFF. The CDR3 region has the DNA TGCAGTGCTAATATTCGGTGGCAGGTTAATGAGCAGTTCTTC. The chain joins TRBV20-1 to TRBJ2-1; D not resolved. CDR1 is DFQATT and CDR2 is SNEGSKA in the germline V gene (reference sequence). V dropped 4 bases and J dropped 7 bases, with 17 bases sitting between them. The CDR3 contains 14 residues.

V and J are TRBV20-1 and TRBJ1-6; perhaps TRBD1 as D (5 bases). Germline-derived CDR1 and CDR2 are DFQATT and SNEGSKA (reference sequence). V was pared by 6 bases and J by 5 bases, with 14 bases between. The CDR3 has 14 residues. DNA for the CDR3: TGCAGTGCCAGATGGACACACAATAATTCACCCCTCCACTTT. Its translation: CSARWTHNNSPLHF.

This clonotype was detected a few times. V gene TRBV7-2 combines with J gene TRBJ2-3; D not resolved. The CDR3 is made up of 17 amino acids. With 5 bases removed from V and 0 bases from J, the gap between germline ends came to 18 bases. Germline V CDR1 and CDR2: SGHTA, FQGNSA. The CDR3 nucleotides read TGTGCCAGCAGCCCGATGGTGGGGATGGGGAGCACAGATACGCAGTATTTT. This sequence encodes CASSPMVGMGSTDTQYF.

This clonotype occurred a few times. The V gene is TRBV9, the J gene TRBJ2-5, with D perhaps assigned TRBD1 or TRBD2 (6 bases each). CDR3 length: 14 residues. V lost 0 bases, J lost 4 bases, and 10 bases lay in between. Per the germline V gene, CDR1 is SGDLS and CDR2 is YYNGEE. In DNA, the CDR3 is TGTGCCAGCAGCGTAGGACTAGGGGGAGAGACCCAGTACTTC. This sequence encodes CASSVGLGGETQYF. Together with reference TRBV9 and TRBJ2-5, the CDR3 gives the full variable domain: DSGVTQTPKHLITATGQRVTLRCSPRSGDLSVYWYQQSLDQGLQFLIQYYNGEERAKGNILERFSAQQFPDLHSELNLSSLELGDSALYFCASSVGLGGETQYFGPGTRLLVL.

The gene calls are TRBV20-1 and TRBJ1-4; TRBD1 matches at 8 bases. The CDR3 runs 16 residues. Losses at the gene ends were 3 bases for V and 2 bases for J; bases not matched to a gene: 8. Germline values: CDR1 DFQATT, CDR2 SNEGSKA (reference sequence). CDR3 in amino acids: CSASDRGRTTNEKLFF. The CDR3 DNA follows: TGCAGTGCTAGCGACAGGGGAAGGACGACTAATGAAAAACTGTTTTTT.

CDR3 sequence reads: CASSTRDREGETQYF. The CDR3 DNA is TGTGCCAGCAGCACCCGGGACCGGGAGGGGGAGACCCAGTACTTC. J is TRBJ2-5 and V is TRBV7-6; 8 nucleotides agree with TRBD2. Germline V CDR1 and CDR2: SGHVS, FNYEAQ. This CDR3 contains 15 residues. The V and J ends lost 5 bases and 5 bases, in that order; junction bases with no gene match: 10.

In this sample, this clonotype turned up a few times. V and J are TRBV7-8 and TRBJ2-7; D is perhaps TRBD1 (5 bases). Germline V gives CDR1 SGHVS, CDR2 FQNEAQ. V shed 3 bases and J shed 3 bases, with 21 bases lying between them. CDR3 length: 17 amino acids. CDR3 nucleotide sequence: TGTGCCAGCAGCTTCGCCCCTTTCCCGACAGCTTACTACGAGCAGTACTTC. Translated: CASSFAPFPTAYYEQYF. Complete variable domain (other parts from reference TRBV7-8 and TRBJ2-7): GAGVSQSPRYKVAKRGQDVALRCDPISGHVSLFWYQQALGQGPEFLTYFQNEAQLDKSGLPSDRFFAERPEGSVSTLKIQRTQQEDSAVYLCASSFAPFPTAYYEQYFGPGTRLTVT.

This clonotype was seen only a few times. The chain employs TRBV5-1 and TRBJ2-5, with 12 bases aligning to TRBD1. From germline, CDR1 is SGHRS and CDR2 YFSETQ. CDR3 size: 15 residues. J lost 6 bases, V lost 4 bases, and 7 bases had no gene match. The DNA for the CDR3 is TGCGCCAGCAGCGTGGGACAGGGGGCGGGGAAGACCCAGTACTTC. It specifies CASSVGQGAGKTQYF.

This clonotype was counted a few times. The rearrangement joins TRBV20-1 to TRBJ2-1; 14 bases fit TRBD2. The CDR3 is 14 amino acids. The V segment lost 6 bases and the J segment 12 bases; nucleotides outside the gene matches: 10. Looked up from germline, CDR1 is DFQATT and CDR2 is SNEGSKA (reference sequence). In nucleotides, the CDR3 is TGCAGTGCAGCCCCGACTAGCGGGGGGGCCGGGCAGTTCTTC. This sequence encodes CSAAPTSGGAGQFF.

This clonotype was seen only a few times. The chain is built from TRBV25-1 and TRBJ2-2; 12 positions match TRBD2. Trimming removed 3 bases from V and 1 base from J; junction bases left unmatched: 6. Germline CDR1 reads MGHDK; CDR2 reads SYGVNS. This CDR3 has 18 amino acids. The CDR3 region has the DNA TGTGCCAGCAGTGAGAGGGTGACTAGCGGGAGGAACACCGGGGAGCTGTTTTTT. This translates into CASSERVTSGRNTGELFF.

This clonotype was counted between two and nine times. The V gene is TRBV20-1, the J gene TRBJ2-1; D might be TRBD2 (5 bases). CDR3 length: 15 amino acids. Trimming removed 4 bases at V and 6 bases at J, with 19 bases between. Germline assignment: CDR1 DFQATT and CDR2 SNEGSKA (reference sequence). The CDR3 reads CSATPTRGIFNEQFF. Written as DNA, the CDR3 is TGCAGTGCTACCCCGACCCGAGGGATTTTCAATGAGCAGTTCTTC.